The 2 T cell receptor beta chains below were found in one sample sequenced in a study of T cells expressing NK-cell markers. TCRdb re-called the 5' RACE reads and shows each CDR3 protein once, DNA omitted. Here the sample table reports 500,000 to 700,000 distinct CDR3 sequences. The specimen was blood T cells: a sorted CD56 or NKG2C T cell subset, CD4+ or CD8+ T cells, or bulk PBMC T cells (not recorded which). The receptors stem from a man younger than 35 in good health.

The chain employs TRBV11-3 and TRBJ2-2; the TRBD2 assignment by TCRdb is unverifiable without DNA. The length of the CDR3 is 15 residues. Germline loops: CDR1 SGHNT, CDR2 YENEEA. The CDR3 sequence is CASSGSGMATGELFF.

This chain joins TRBV29-1 and TRBJ2-7. CDR1 and CDR2 from the germline V gene are SQVTM and ANQGSEA. CDR3 length: 12 residues. This CDR3 is CSVLESPYEQYF.